The 3 T cell receptor beta chains in this list originate from one sample, sequenced in a study of metastatic and nonmetastatic thyroid tumors. Each patient went into thyroid surgery without having received any treatment. With MiXCR, TCRdb reprocessed the PCR reads. The sample consists of 75,000 to 100,000 clones, 10% to 15% of them appearing once. The sample comprised blood. The receptors shown here come from a female donor with papillary thyroid cancer or a benign thyroid nodule (not recorded which). Some clones in this sample may be carry-over from other donors' samples.

This clone was seen many times. This rearrangement joins TRBV9 to TRBJ2-1; 9 bases align to TRBD1. This CDR3 has 13 residues. Trimming took 3 bases from V and 10 from J; bases not matched to a gene: 5. CDR1 SGDLS and CDR2 YYNGEE come from the germline V gene. As DNA, the CDR3 is TGTGCCAGCAGCGCCGACAGGGGGAGAGAGCAGTTCTTC. Its translation: CASSADRGREQFF. Based on the CDR3 plus reference TRBV9 and TRBJ2-1, the full variable domain is DSGVTQTPKHLITATGQRVTLRCSPRSGDLSVYWYQQSLDQGLQFLIQYYNGEERAKGNILERFSAQQFPDLHSELNLSSLELGDSALYFCASSADRGREQFFGPGTRLTVL.

V is TRBV12-3 or TRBV12-4 and J is TRBJ1-2; 9 bases line up with TRBD1. The length of the CDR3 is 17 residues. V gave up 7 bases and J gave up 5 bases; unmatched junction bases: 17. The CDR3, as DNA: TGTGCCAGCATCCCAGGAGGGGACAGGGTGAGGTTTTATGGCTACACCTTC. Protein: CASIPGGDRVRFYGYTF.

This clone showed up many times. The rearrangement links TRBV29-1 to TRBJ2-1; D might be TRBD1 (5 bases). Germline V gene lookup returns CDR1 SQVTM and CDR2 ANQGSEA. Trimming cost V 7 bases and J 10 bases, with 17 bases left between them. This CDR3 is built from 12 residues. CDR3 nucleotides: TGCAGCGCCCAGACCCAGGGTGGGGAGCAGTTCTTC. This codes for CSAQTQGGEQFF.